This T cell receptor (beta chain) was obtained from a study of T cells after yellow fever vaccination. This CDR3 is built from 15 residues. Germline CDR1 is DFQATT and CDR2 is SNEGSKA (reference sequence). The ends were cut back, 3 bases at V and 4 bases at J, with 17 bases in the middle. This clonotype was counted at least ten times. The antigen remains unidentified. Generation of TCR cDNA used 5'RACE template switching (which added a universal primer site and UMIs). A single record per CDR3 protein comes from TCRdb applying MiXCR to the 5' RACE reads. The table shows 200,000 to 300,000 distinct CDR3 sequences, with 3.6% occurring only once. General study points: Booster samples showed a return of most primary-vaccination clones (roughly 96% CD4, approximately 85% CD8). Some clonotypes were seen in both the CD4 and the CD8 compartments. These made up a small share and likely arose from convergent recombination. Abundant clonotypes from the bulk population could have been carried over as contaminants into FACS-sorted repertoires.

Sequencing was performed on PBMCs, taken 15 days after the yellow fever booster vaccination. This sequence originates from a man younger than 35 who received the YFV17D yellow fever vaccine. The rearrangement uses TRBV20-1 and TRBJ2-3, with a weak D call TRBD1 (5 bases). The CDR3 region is CSASLGRVGADTQYF. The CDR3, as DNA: TGCAGTGCTAGTCTGGGCAGGGTTGGCGCAGATACGCAGTATTTT.